This TCR beta chain originates from a study of T cell responses to AZD1222 COVID-19 vaccine. The study's findings and limits: The study found Spike-specific TCR breadth and depth rose after two AZD1222 doses. No day 14 peak samples; only post-peak repertoires were characterized. The number of AZD1222 recipients seropositive at baseline was only five or six. The CD4 TCRs associated with vaccination extended across spike and predominated at 160-218 and 743-854.

Assay used: immunoSEQ multiplex PCR; TCRdb lists only in-frame clones, some missing. The sample includes under 150,000 clones, roughly 90% of them seen just once. This CDR3 is 18 amino acids long. The V and J ends lost 9 bases and 0 bases respectively, with 21 bases between them. CDR1 LNHDA and CDR2 SQIVND come from the germline V gene (reference sequence). Comments on this clone: Its antigen is as yet unknown.

The receptor was derived from an adult who received the AZD1222 COVID-19 vaccine. The rearrangement uses TRBV19 and TRBJ1-6; D perhaps matches TRBD1 (5 bases). Sequenced here: peripheral blood, sampled 28 days after the second AZD1222 dose. The CDR3 reads CASQKADTPYSYNSPLHF. CDR3 bases: TGTGCCAGCCAAAAAGCGGACACTCCTTACTCCTATAATTCACCCCTCCACTTT.